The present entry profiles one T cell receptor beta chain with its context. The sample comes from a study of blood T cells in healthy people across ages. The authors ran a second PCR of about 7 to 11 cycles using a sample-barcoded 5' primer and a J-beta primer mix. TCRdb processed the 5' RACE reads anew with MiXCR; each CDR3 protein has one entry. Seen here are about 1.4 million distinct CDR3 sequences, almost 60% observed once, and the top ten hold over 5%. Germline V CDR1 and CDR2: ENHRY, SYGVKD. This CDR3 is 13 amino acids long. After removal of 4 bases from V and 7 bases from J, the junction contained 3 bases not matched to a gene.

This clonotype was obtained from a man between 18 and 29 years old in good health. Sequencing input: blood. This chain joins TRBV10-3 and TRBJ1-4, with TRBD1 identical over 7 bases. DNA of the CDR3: TGTGCCATCAGTGGCAGGGGGGGTGAAAAACTGTTTTTT. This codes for CAISGRGGEKLFF.